This entry describes one TCR beta chain. Antigen specificity is unknown. TCRdb keeps only in-frame clones here, not all; method: immunoSEQ multiplex PCR. The data contain under 150,000 clones, 92% of them seen just once; the ten biggest clones take up approximately 1.1%. This record belongs to a study of T cell responses to AZD1222 COVID-19 vaccine. Overall study context: Pooling was applied to second doses at about 4 or about 12 weeks. Regarding the study as a whole: White British donors predominated, females outnumbered males, and clonal diversity was possibly underestimated.

CDR1 is KGHSH, CDR2 LQKENI, per germline. V shed 4 bases and J shed 0 bases, with 7 bases lying between them. This CDR3 is 13 amino acids long. The receptor's source is an adult in good health. Material: peripheral blood, obtained on day 0 of AZD1222 vaccination. This chain joins TRBV18 and TRBJ2-7, with a weak D call TRBD2 (6 bases). The chain's CDR3 is CASSRGTSYEQYF. In DNA form, the CDR3 reads TGTGCCAGCTCACGCGGGACCTCCTACGAGCAGTACTTC. Full variable domain (remainder filled in from reference TRBV18 and TRBJ2-7): NAGVMQNPRHLVRRRGQEARLRCSPMKGHSHVYWYRQLPEEGLKFMVYLQKENIIDESGMPKERFSAEFPKEGPSILRIQQVVRGDSAAYFCASSRGTSYEQYFGPGTRLTVT.